Described below is a single T cell receptor (beta chain) sequence and its context. What it binds is unknown. Naive-designated CD8 cells lacked CD45RO, were positively enriched for CCR7, and omitted terminally differentiated effector memory CD45RA+ cells. It was approximately 0.2 ug DNA, some 30,000 T cell genomes, that sorted-subset replicate PCRs used. Original data processing: Filtering differed, since immunoSEQ gave only junction sequences and no quality scores. Sequenced by immunoSEQ multiplex PCR; TCRdb stores in-frame clones only, minus some. V and J calls and clone size are as listed in that table; D and trimming were resolved from the DNA. The table lists hundreds of thousands of clones, about 95% of them singletons. The data were taken from a study of shared clonotypes between healthy human individuals. Background on the study: A donor's plate count was three for CD4 naive and three for CD4 memory; CD8 naive had two and CD8 memory one. General study findings and limits: Measured sharing among donors was expected to vary with sequencing depth.

V was cut by 4 bases and J by 7 bases, with 14 bases left in between. The CDR3 sequence is 13 residues long. The V gene's germline CDR1 is MNHEY and CDR2 SMNVEV (reference sequence). The sample taken for sequencing was naive CD8+ T cells sorted from blood. J is TRBJ2-7 and V is TRBV27; a weak D match, TRBD1 (5 bases). This TCR was sampled from a woman in her twenties or thirties in good health. CDR3 nucleotide sequence: TGTGCCAGCAGTTCCCTCCTAGGGGAAGAGCAGTACTTC. Residues: CASSSLLGEEQYF.